The sequence of this T cell receptor (beta chain) was determined in a study of shared clonotypes between healthy human individuals. Study details: CD4 naive and memory got three plates each, CD8 naive two, CD8 memory one.

Study-level results: Relative to clonotypes present in all four donors, those not shared had lower generation probabilities. Clonotype sharing among donors was thought likely to change with sequencing depth. Memory subsets generally showed lower estimated richness than naive subsets.

CDR3 length equals 11 residues. The germline V gene has CDR1 MNHEY and CDR2 SMNVEV (reference sequence). Turning to this clone: What it recognizes is unknown. A junction boundary mismatches the germline segment, possibly from a read error.

CD45RO-negative CD8 cells positively selected for CCR7 made up the naive population, which excluded terminally differentiated effector memory CD45RA+ cells. Profiling relied on immunoSEQ multiplex PCR, and the TCRdb table lists in-frame clones only, not all of them. The data contain about 2.2 million clones, approximately 92% of them singletons. This sequence was found in a man in his late teens or twenties in good health. Some clones in this sample may be carry-over from other donors' samples. Sequences were obtained from naive CD8+ T cells from PBMCs. V usage is TRBV27 and J usage is TRBJ2-3, with 14 bases lining up with TRBD2. The CDR3 loop is CASSSGLAGAF. Written as DNA, the CDR3 is TGTGCCAGCAGTTCGGGACTAGCGGGAGCTTTT.